A single sample is the source of the 27 T cell receptor beta chains below, sequenced in a study of post-analysis software for immune sequencing data. The antigens of these receptors remain unknown. Incorporated into the TCR beta cDNA libraries were unique molecular identifiers, which served to reduce PCR and sequencing biases. One entry per CDR3 protein, called by TCRdb with MiXCR from the PCR reads. The data show roughly 540,000 distinct CDR3 sequences, with about a third seen just once and approximately 5.4% held by the top ten. General study findings and limits: Controls had lower frequencies than patients of about 5 TRBV segments, which included TRBV5-6, TRBV5-1 and TRBV20-1.

Input material: blood. Source of these receptors: a girl aged 2 to 17 with multiple sclerosis.

The chain is built from TRBV29-1 and TRBJ2-7, with TRBD1 matching 7 bases. CDR3 length equals 15 residues. Germline V lookup: CDR1 SQVTM, CDR2 ANQGSEA. V lost 6 bases to trimming and J lost 7 bases; unmatched junction nucleotides: 18. CDR3 residues: CSVQAMTGLNNEQYF. The CDR3 nucleotides read TGCAGCGTCCAAGCGATGACAGGGCTTAACAATGAGCAGTACTTC.

The chain carries TRBV3-1 and TRBJ1-5; D gene unclear. This CDR3 has 14 amino acids. Per germline, CDR1 LGHDT and CDR2 YNNKEL (reference sequence). Between the trimmed V and J ends, which lost 0 bases and 8 bases, there was a span of 11 bases. DNA of the CDR3: TGTGCCAGCAGCCAAGAAGATGGGTCCAAGCCCCAGCATTTT. This translates into CASSQEDGSKPQHF.

As regards this clonotype: The junction and the germline gene differ at one end; a read error may be behind it. The chain recombines TRBV3-1 with TRBJ1-5, with 7 positions matching TRBD1. The CDR3 is made up of 16 amino acids. The V gene's germline CDR1 is LGHDT and CDR2 YNNKEL (reference sequence). The CDR3 nucleotides are TGTGTCAGCAGCCCTTCCGGGACAGCAGGAAGACAGCCCCAGCATTTT. Translating gives CVSSPSGTAGRQPQHF. Variable domain in full (rest from reference TRBV3-1 and TRBJ1-5): DTAVSQTPKYLVTQMGNDKSIKCEQNLGHDTMYWYKQDSKKFLKIMFSYNNKELIINETVPNRFSPKSPDKAHLNLHINSLELGDSAVYFCVSSPSGTAGRQPQHFGDGTRLSIL.

The chain employs TRBV6-6 and TRBJ2-1, with TRBD1 identical over 7 bases. Germline trimming cut 7 bases from V and 0 bases from J; bases unmatched to any gene: 6. Germline V CDR1 and CDR2: MNHNY, SVGAGI (reference sequence). This CDR3 region has 15 residues. CDR3 sequence: CASNPGQSSYNEQFF. The DNA of the CDR3 is TGTGCCAGCAATCCGGGACAGAGCTCCTACAATGAGCAGTTCTTC.

This clonotype was recorded a few times. This sequence joins TRBV5-1 and TRBJ1-2; D not resolved. Per germline, CDR1 SGHRS and CDR2 YFSETQ. This CDR3 contains 15 residues. V gave up 0 bases and J gave up 0 bases, with 9 bases separating them. CDR3 coding DNA: TGCGCCAGCAGCTTGGGACGTCAAGCTAACTATGGCTACACCTTC. Translation: CASSLGRQANYGYTF.

The V and J genes are TRBV6-6 and TRBJ1-2; maybe TRBD1 (6 bases). Germline V gene lookup returns CDR1 MNHNY and CDR2 SVGAGI (reference sequence). The CDR3 totals 13 residues. The ends were cut back, 10 bases at V and 4 bases at J, with 16 bases in the middle. In nucleotides, the CDR3 is TGTGCCATAAAGGGGGTAACTTTCTATGGCTACACCTTC. This gives the protein CAIKGVTFYGYTF.

The chain combines TRBV3-1 with TRBJ2-3; the D is unclear. Germline-derived CDR1 and CDR2 are LGHDT and YNNKEL (reference sequence). The CDR3 loop spans 13 amino acids. Trimming took 3 bases from V and 2 from J, leaving 6 bases between them. The CDR3 DNA reads as TGTGCCAGCAGCCACCGATCCACAGATACGCAGTATTTT. Its protein product is CASSHRSTDTQYF.

This clonotype was found many times. One end of the junction is discordant with germline, which a read error may explain. The chain recombines TRBV5-1 with TRBJ2-5; D is uncertain. CDR3 length: 13 amino acids. Germline CDR1 SGHRS, CDR2 YFSETQ. The CDR3 reads CASSLTVQETQYF. The CDR3 DNA sequence: TGTGCCAGCAGCTTAACTGTTCAAGAGACCCAGTACTTC.

This clonotype turned up a few times. This chain's CDR3 is CASSQDPGDRRYSNQPQHF. CDR3 DNA sequence: TGCGCCAGCAGCCAAGACCCGGGGGACAGGCGATATAGCAATCAGCCCCAGCATTTT. The chain is built from TRBV4-1 and TRBJ1-5, with 8 bases fitting TRBD1. The germline CDR1 and CDR2 sequences are MGHRA and YSYEKL. The CDR3 is made up of 19 amino acids. With V trimmed by 0 bases and J by 0 bases, 10 bases remained unmatched.

This sequence joins TRBV7-3 and TRBJ2-3, with D maybe TRBD2 (5 bases). With 1 base removed from V and 2 bases from J, the gap between germline ends came to 10 bases. The germline V gene encodes CDR1 SGHTA and CDR2 FQGTGA. The CDR3 totals 15 residues. DNA for the CDR3: TGTGCCAGCAGCTTAATCGGAGCGGACACAGATACGCAGTATTTT. Translated: CASSLIGADTDTQYF. The full variable domain, rest sourced from reference TRBV7-3 and TRBJ2-3, is GAGVSQTPSNKVTEKGKYVELRCDPISGHTALYWYRQSLGQGPEFLIYFQGTGAADDSGLPNDRFFAVRPEGSVSTLKIQRTERGDSAVYLCASSLIGADTDTQYFGPGTRLTVL.

A few counts support this clonotype. This sequence joins TRBV20-1 and TRBJ2-1, with TRBD2 matching over 12 bases. The CDR3 extends over 15 amino acids. J gave up 8 bases and V 6 bases, and 11 bases lay outside the gene matches. Germline CDR1 DFQATT, CDR2 SNEGSKA (reference sequence). Here the CDR3 reads CSAPLLTSGGDEQFF. The CDR3 region has the DNA TGCAGTGCGCCACTTTTGACTAGCGGGGGAGATGAGCAGTTCTTC.

The table lists this clonotype with a few counts. The chain links TRBV6-1 to TRBJ1-2; 7 bases match TRBD1. Germline loops: CDR1 MNHNS, CDR2 SASEGT. The CDR3 consists of 16 residues. The ends lost 3 bases at V and 3 bases at J; junction bases unmatched: 10. CDR3 sequence reads: CASSEGTVGRYYGYTF. CDR3 coding DNA: TGTGCCAGCAGTGAGGGGACAGTCGGCAGATACTATGGCTACACCTTC.

The chain couples TRBV29-1 to TRBJ2-5; 7 nucleotides align to TRBD1. CDR1 is SQVTM and CDR2 is ANQGSEA in the germline V gene. The CDR3 loop spans 14 amino acids. Germline trimming cut 4 bases from V and 11 bases from J; bases unmatched to any gene: 16. For the CDR3, the DNA is TGCAGCGTTGGCGCCCGACAGGGAATAATACCGCAGTACTTC. It codes for CSVGARQGIIPQYF.

This clonotype was observed a handful of times. Germline is not matched at one junction end, which may reflect a read error. V is TRBV29-1 and J is TRBJ1-2; unclear D gene. Germline-derived CDR1 and CDR2 are SQVTM and ANQGSEA. CDR3 size: 12 residues. Here the CDR3 DNA reads TGCAACGTTGATTGGGGAAGCTATGGCTACACCTTC. Translating it yields CNVDWGSYGYTF.

This clonotype came up a few times. This chain links TRBV20-1 with TRBJ2-1; 9 bases align to TRBD2. Losses at the gene ends were 3 bases for V and 9 bases for J; bases not matched to a gene: 12. Germline CDR1 reads DFQATT; CDR2 reads SNEGSKA (reference sequence). The CDR3 spans 15 residues. The CDR3 sequence: CSASPPTSGGSEQFF. The CDR3 region has the DNA TGCAGTGCTAGCCCCCCGACCAGCGGGGGGAGTGAGCAGTTCTTC.

This clonotype was counted a few times. The CDR3 DNA sequence: TGCAGCGTCATGGGGGTCTCCTACGAGCAGTACTTC. It specifies CSVMGVSYEQYF. This chain links TRBV29-1 with TRBJ2-7, with D possibly being TRBD1 or TRBD2 (5 bases each). Germline lookup yields CDR1 SQVTM and CDR2 ANQGSEA. The CDR3 is 12 amino acids. Trimming cost V 6 bases and J 0 bases, with 9 bases left between them.

This clonotype was recorded a few times. The V gene is TRBV20-1, the J gene TRBJ1-2, with 10 bases identical to TRBD1. J was trimmed by 4 bases and V by 4 bases; bases with no gene match: 3. Germline V gene lookup returns CDR1 DFQATT and CDR2 SNEGSKA (reference sequence). The CDR3 is 13 amino acids. The CDR3 loop is CSATTGGIYGYTF. In DNA form, the CDR3 reads TGCAGTGCTACGACAGGGGGCATCTATGGCTACACCTTC.

This clonotype was counted between two and nine times. The V and J genes are TRBV9 and TRBJ2-3, with 11 positions matching TRBD2. The junction had 5 bases not matched to a gene; V was cut back by 4 bases and J by 4 bases. CDR1 SGDLS and CDR2 YYNGEE come from the germline V gene. This CDR3 is 15 amino acids long. CDR3 region: CASSPGTSGADTQYF. DNA of the CDR3: TGTGCCAGCAGCCCCGGGACTAGCGGAGCAGATACGCAGTATTTT.

This clonotype was found a few times. The chain links TRBV5-1 to TRBJ1-2; no definite D call. V was clipped by 0 bases and J by 4 bases, with 7 bases between them. The CDR3 has 13 residues. Germline V gene sequence: CDR1 SGHRS, CDR2 YFSETQ. The CDR3 region is CASSLGPGYGYTF. The CDR3 nucleotides are TGCGCCAGCAGCTTGGGTCCGGGCTATGGCTACACCTTC.

This chain uses TRBV6-1 with TRBJ1-1; weak D call: TRBD1 (5 bases). CDR1 and CDR2 (germline): MNHNS, SASEGT. Trimming took off 9 bases at V and 3 bases at J, with 14 bases between the two ends. This CDR3 spans 13 amino acids. CDR3 DNA sequence: TGTGCCAGTAGTCCATACAGGTACACTGAAGCTTTCTTT. Translated: CASSPYRYTEAFF.

This clonotype was counted only a few times. The chain couples TRBV2 to TRBJ1-6; the D gene is possibly TRBD1 (6 bases). Germline assignment: CDR1 SNHLY and CDR2 FYNNEI. With 1 base removed from V and 10 bases from J, the gap between germline ends came to 11 bases. The CDR3 has 14 residues. CDR3 residues: CASSEEGVGSPLHF. CDR3 sequence (DNA): TGTGCCAGCAGTGAAGAGGGGGTCGGCTCACCCCTCCACTTT.

This clonotype was counted between two and nine times. The genes are TRBV5-5 and TRBJ2-4, with 10 bases lining up with TRBD2. V was pared by 4 bases and J by 13 bases, with 17 bases of the junction left unmatched. Looked up from germline, CDR1 is SGHKS and CDR2 is YYEKEE (reference sequence). The CDR3 extends over 16 amino acids. CDR3 sequence reads: CASSPLGSGGPREQYF. The CDR3 region has the DNA TGTGCCAGCAGCCCGTTGGGTAGCGGGGGGCCTCGAGAGCAGTACTTC. The full variable domain, in which reference TRBV5-5 and TRBJ2-4 provide the parts outside the CDR3, is DAGVTQSPTHLIKTRGQQVTLRCSPISGHKSVSWYQQVLGQGPQFIFQYYEKEERGRGNFPDRFSARQFPNYSSELNVNALLLGDSALYLCASSPLGSGGPREQYFGAGTRLSVL.

The rearrangement links TRBV10-3 to TRBJ1-2; 12 bases agree with TRBD1. After removal of 7 bases from V and 8 bases from J, the junction contained 5 bases not matched to a gene. CDR1 is ENHRY, CDR2 SYGVKD, per germline. This CDR3 has 13 amino acids. CDR3 DNA sequence: TGTGCCATCAAGGGACAGGGGGCATTGGGCTACACCTTC. It specifies CAIKGQGALGYTF.

The rearrangement links TRBV20-1 to TRBJ1-6; tentative D call: TRBD1 (6 bases). The CDR3 is made up of 15 amino acids. Between the trimmed V and J ends, which lost 4 bases and 0 bases, there was a span of 10 bases. The germline V gene has CDR1 DFQATT and CDR2 SNEGSKA (reference sequence). CDR3 nucleotide sequence: TGCAGTGCTAAAGACAGGAGCTCCTATAATTCACCCCTCCACTTT. This encodes CSAKDRSSYNSPLHF.

J is TRBJ2-3 and V is TRBV10-1; the match to TRBD2 covers 8 bases. The CDR3 loop spans 15 amino acids. Germline CDR1 reads WNHNN; CDR2 reads SYGVQD (reference sequence). With V trimmed by 0 bases and J by 5 bases, 4 bases remained unmatched. In DNA form, the CDR3 reads TGCGCCAGCAGTGAGTCCGGGGGGGCCGGAGATACGCAGTATTTT. Amino acid sequence: CASSESGGAGDTQYF.

The chain uses TRBV7-9 and TRBJ1-4; 8 nucleotides agree with TRBD1. V gave up 2 bases and J gave up 6 bases; unmatched junction bases: 5. CDR1 and CDR2 from the germline V gene are SEHNR and FQNEAQ (reference sequence). This CDR3 is 15 amino acids long. The CDR3 here is CASSLMTGDYEKLFF. CDR3 DNA: TGTGCCAGCAGCTTAATGACAGGGGATTATGAAAAACTGTTTTTT.

The chain joins TRBV6-4 to TRBJ2-4; TRBD1 aligns across 10 bases. This CDR3 spans 14 amino acids. From germline, CDR1 is MRHNA and CDR2 SNTAGT. V shed 7 bases and J 9 bases; nucleotides not matched to a gene: 9. The CDR3 spells CASTDRDRGTIQYF. Written as DNA, the CDR3 is TGTGCCAGCACGGACCGGGACAGGGGAACCATTCAGTACTTC.